The clone carrying this T cell receptor (beta chain) showed up many times. Primed by a sample-barcoded 5' primer and a J-beta primer mix, a second PCR proceeded for roughly 7 to 12 cycles. TCRdb analysed the 5' RACE reads with MiXCR anew, one entry per CDR3 protein. The repertoire holds 800,000 to 1,000,000 distinct CDR3 sequences, around 46% seen once, with roughly 13% in the top ten. Germline assignment: CDR1 SGHTA and CDR2 FQGNSA. V trimming: 2 bases; J trimming: 2 bases; junction bases outside the gene matches: 10. CDR3 length: 17 amino acids. This sample is drawn from a study of blood T cells in healthy people across ages. Caucasian, healthy and from Russia, the donors were aged between roughly 6 and 95.

This chain uses TRBV7-2 with TRBJ2-3; 7 bases agree with TRBD2. The sequence came from a man between 25 and 39 years old in good health. Sequencing was performed on blood. The CDR3: CASSLRPPSGLTDTQYF. CDR3 DNA sequence: TGTGCCAGCAGCTTAAGGCCCCCTAGCGGACTCACAGATACGCAGTATTTT.